The 20 T cell receptor beta chains below were found in one sample sequenced in a study of blood T cell repertoires in COVID-19. Here immunoSEQ multiplex PCR was the method, and the copy in TCRdb shows in-frame clones only, minus some. The table lists 90,000 to 150,000 clones, approximately 92% of them singletons. The material sequenced was peripheral blood. The receptor set was obtained from a man aged 65 to 79 with active or convalescent COVID-19.

The chain couples TRBV3-1 (or the pseudogene TRBV3-2) to TRBJ1-3; D is unresolved. The CDR3 sequence is 15 residues long. The germline V gene has CDR1 LGHDT and CDR2 YNNKEL (reference sequence). V lost 4 bases and J 4 bases, leaving 14 bases between the germline ends. Here the CDR3 reads CASSPRSGVGNTIYF. The CDR3 region has the DNA TGTGCCAGCAGCCCGCGGTCCGGGGTCGGAAACACCATATATTTT.

CDR3 in DNA: TGTGCCAGCAGTTACCGCCACGCGGGGACTGGGGCCAACGTCCTGACTTTC. Translated: CASSYRHAGTGANVLTF. J is TRBJ2-6 and V is TRBV6-2 or TRBV6-3; D possibly corresponds to TRBD2 (6 bases). Trimming removed 2 bases at V and 2 bases at J, with 13 bases between. Germline lookup yields CDR1 MNHEY and CDR2 SVGEGT. CDR3 length: 17 residues.

This CDR3 reads CARRAGGGRGGEQYF. The CDR3 DNA reads as TGTGCCCGCCGGGCCGGGGGGGGACGAGGCGGGGAGCAGTACTTC. The chain recombines TRBV28 with TRBJ2-7, with 8 bases aligning to TRBD2. Unmatched junction bases numbered 19, after V lost 11 bases and J lost 7 bases. This CDR3 has 15 amino acids. Germline loops: CDR1 MDHEN, CDR2 SYDVKM.

The chain recombines TRBV18 with TRBJ2-2, with 7 bases aligning to TRBD2. There are 16 residues in the CDR3. Germline CDR1 KGHSH, CDR2 LQKENI. Trimming took 2 bases from V and 3 from J; bases not matched to a gene: 6. The CDR3 here is CASSPSTSRDTGELFF. The DNA for the CDR3 is TGTGCCAGCTCACCATCGACTAGCCGGGACACCGGGGAGCTGTTTTTT.

This rearrangement joins TRBV27 to TRBJ2-1; 7 bases align to TRBD2. The CDR3 consists of 15 residues. Looked up from germline, CDR1 is MNHEY and CDR2 is SMNVEV (reference sequence). Germline trimming cut 8 bases from V and 0 bases from J; bases unmatched to any gene: 7. Here the CDR3 reads CASWSGGSSYNEQFF. CDR3 nucleotides: TGTGCCAGCTGGTCGGGCGGGAGCTCCTACAATGAGCAGTTCTTC.

The rearrangement uses TRBV27 and TRBJ1-3; D is ambiguous. Germline V gene sequence: CDR1 MNHEY, CDR2 SMNVEV (reference sequence). This CDR3 has 16 amino acids. The V end was cut by 5 bases, the J end by 0 bases, with 14 bases between. The CDR3 bases are TGTGCCAGCAGTCCCCTAGACCGATACTCTGGAAACACCATATATTTT. As protein: CASSPLDRYSGNTIYF.

The rearrangement uses TRBV28 and TRBJ1-1; 7 nucleotides agree with TRBD1. V was clipped by 6 bases and J by 3 bases; unmatched bases: 10. Germline values: CDR1 MDHEN, CDR2 SYDVKM. The CDR3 loop spans 15 amino acids. This CDR3 is CASSQTGFRDTEAFF. As DNA, the CDR3 is TGTGCCAGCAGCCAGACAGGGTTTAGGGACACTGAAGCTTTCTTT.

This clone has a handful of counts. This sequence joins TRBV10-3 and TRBJ1-2, with TRBD1 identical over 11 bases. The J segment lost 7 bases and the V segment lost 6 bases, leaving 10 bases of the junction unmatched. This CDR3 is built from 15 residues. Looked up from germline, CDR1 is ENHRY and CDR2 is SYGVKD. The CDR3 loop is CAIRTGQGALVGYTF. The CDR3 DNA reads as TGTGCCATCAGGACTGGACAGGGGGCTCTTGTTGGCTACACCTTC.

The chain carries TRBV30 and TRBJ2-5; 11 nucleotides align to TRBD1. This CDR3 is 14 amino acids long. CDR1 is GTSNPN and CDR2 is SVGIG in the germline V gene (reference sequence). Losses at the gene ends were 1 base for V and 6 bases for J; bases not matched to a gene: 4. The CDR3 reads CAWSDPDRGQTQYF. CDR3 in DNA: TGTGCCTGGAGTGACCCGGACAGGGGGCAGACCCAGTACTTC. The whole variable domain, remainder taken from reference TRBV30 and TRBJ2-5, is SQTIHQWPATLVQPVGSPLSLECTVEGTSNPNLYWYRQAAGRGLQLLFYSVGIGQISSEVPQNLSASRPQDRQFILSSKKLLLSDSGFYLCAWSDPDRGQTQYFGPGTRLLVL.

The chain joins TRBV7-9 to TRBJ1-5; D uncertain. The germline gives CDR1 SEHNR, CDR2 FQNEAQ (reference sequence). This CDR3 is built from 17 residues. V lost 7 bases and J 6 bases, leaving 25 bases between the germline ends. Here the CDR3 reads CASTRTRSRITPQPQHF. The CDR3 nucleotides read TGTGCCAGCACCCGAACTCGAAGCAGGATAACGCCTCAGCCCCAGCATTTT. The entire variable domain, with the rest obtained from reference TRBV7-9 and TRBJ1-5, is as follows: DTGVSQNPRHKITKRGQNVTFRCDPISEHNRLYWYRQTLGQGPEFLTYFQNEAQLEKSRLLSDRFSAERPKGSFSTLEIQRTEQGDSAMYLCASTRTRSRITPQPQHFGDGTRLSIL.

V and J are TRBV4-1 and TRBJ1-3, with D maybe TRBD1 (5 bases). Between the trimmed V and J ends, which lost 4 bases and 5 bases, there was a span of 6 bases. CDR1 and CDR2 from the germline V gene are MGHRA and YSYEKL. The CDR3 consists of 12 residues. In DNA form, the CDR3 reads TGCGCCAGCAGCCCGGACAGAAACACCATATATTTT. This translates into CASSPDRNTIYF.

The genes are TRBV5-6 and TRBJ2-5; TRBD1 is a possible D gene (5 bases). The CDR3 consists of 13 residues. CDR1 SGHDT and CDR2 YYEEEE come from the germline V gene. V dropped 6 bases and J dropped 0 bases, with 9 bases sitting between them. The CDR3 DNA reads TGTGCCAGCAAGGACACAAACCAAGAGACCCAGTACTTC. Amino acid sequence: CASKDTNQETQYF.

The genes are TRBV10-2 and TRBJ2-1; D may be TRBD2 (6 bases). The CDR3 is 15 amino acids. V lost 2 bases and J lost 4, with 12 bases in between. Germline CDR1 is WSHSY and CDR2 is SAAADI. CDR3 sequence: CASSEDLAPYNEQFF. The CDR3 coding sequence is TGCGCCAGCAGTGAGGATCTAGCGCCATACAATGAGCAGTTCTTC.

V gene TRBV4-2 combines with J gene TRBJ2-5; a possible D gene is TRBD1 (6 bases). With 5 bases removed from V and 2 bases from J, the gap between germline ends came to 18 bases. The CDR3 totals 16 residues. Germline V gene lookup returns CDR1 LGHNA and CDR2 YNFKEQ. For the CDR3, the DNA is TGTGCCAGCAGCGAGAGCTCTGGGGGCGCGCAAGAGACCCAGTACTTC. Its protein product is CASSESSGGAQETQYF.

The CDR3 region is CASSPGRQGISGNTIYF. The CDR3 DNA sequence: TGTGCCAGTAGCCCTGGGCGACAGGGAATCTCTGGAAACACCATATATTTT. The V and J genes are TRBV19 and TRBJ1-3, with 7 bases matching TRBD1. From germline, CDR1 is LNHDA and CDR2 SQIVND (reference sequence). The CDR3 consists of 17 residues. Trimming took 6 bases from V and 0 from J; bases not matched to a gene: 11. Complete variable domain (other parts from reference TRBV19 and TRBJ1-3): DGGITQSPKYLFRKEGQNVTLSCEQNLNHDAMYWYRQDPGQGLRLIYYSQIVNDFQKGDIAEGYSVSREKKESFPLTVTSAQKNPTAFYLCASSPGRQGISGNTIYFGEGSWLTVV.

The V and J genes are TRBV19 and TRBJ1-4; unclear D gene. In germline, CDR1 is LNHDA, CDR2 SQIVND (reference sequence). The ends were cut back, 2 bases at V and 8 bases at J, with 18 bases in the middle. The CDR3 has 16 residues. CDR3 sequence (DNA): TGTGCCAGTAGTATAAAAACCGGAGGTGATCGGGAAAAACTGTTTTTT. Protein product: CASSIKTGGDREKLFF.

This clone appeared a single time. This chain uses TRBV27 with TRBJ1-2; no firm D call. Germline CDR1 MNHEY, CDR2 SMNVEV (reference sequence). The CDR3 consists of 14 residues. The V gene lost 3 bases and the J gene lost 5 bases, with 13 bases spanning the gap. The CDR3 sequence is CASSFGRNSYGYTF. The CDR3 DNA is TGTGCCAGCAGTTTTGGGCGTAACTCTTATGGCTACACCTTC.

The gene calls are TRBV6-1 and TRBJ2-3; D perhaps matches TRBD2 (5 bases). The V end lost 1 base, the J end lost 3 bases, and 11 bases lay between the germline ends. Germline V gene lookup returns CDR1 MNHNS and CDR2 SASEGT. This CDR3 spans 15 amino acids. The CDR3 nucleotides are TGTGCCAGCAGTGAAGATGGAGCGGCAACAGATACGCAGTATTTT. Protein product: CASSEDGAATDTQYF.

The V call is TRBV5-6, the J call TRBJ2-1; no firm D call. This CDR3 has 11 amino acids. Germline assignment: CDR1 SGHDT and CDR2 YYEEEE. V shed 6 bases and J shed 13 bases, with 14 bases lying between them. In DNA, the CDR3 is TGTGCCAGCACCGTTGGCCGATTACAGTTCTTC. It codes for CASTVGRLQFF.

This chain connects TRBV18 to TRBJ2-7, with 9 positions matching TRBD1. CDR1 KGHSH and CDR2 LQKENI come from the germline V gene. J lost 7 bases, V lost 2 bases, and 6 bases had no gene match. CDR3 length: 14 residues. CDR3 sequence reads: CASSPSWTGVEQYF. CDR3 bases: TGTGCCAGCTCACCATCGTGGACAGGGGTTGAGCAGTACTTC.